This note documents a single T cell receptor (beta chain) sequence. This sample is part of a study of control samples from healthy donors and cancer patients. The protocol was immunoSEQ multiplex PCR, while the TCRdb copy is restricted to in-frame clones and leaves out a portion. This table has about 150,000 clones, around 90% appearing once. Germline V gene lookup returns CDR1 LNHDA and CDR2 SQIVND (reference sequence). CDR3 length equals 15 residues. Trimming shortened V by 5 bases and J by 4 bases, and 15 bases separated the two germline ends. The receptor comes from a man between 18 and 29 years old in good health. The V gene is TRBV19, the J gene TRBJ2-1; a weak D match, TRBD1 (6 bases). The sequenced material came from blood. This CDR3 is CASSPDRTVYNEQFF. The DNA for the CDR3 is TGTGCCAGTAGTCCTGACCGGACAGTGTACAATGAGCAGTTCTTC.